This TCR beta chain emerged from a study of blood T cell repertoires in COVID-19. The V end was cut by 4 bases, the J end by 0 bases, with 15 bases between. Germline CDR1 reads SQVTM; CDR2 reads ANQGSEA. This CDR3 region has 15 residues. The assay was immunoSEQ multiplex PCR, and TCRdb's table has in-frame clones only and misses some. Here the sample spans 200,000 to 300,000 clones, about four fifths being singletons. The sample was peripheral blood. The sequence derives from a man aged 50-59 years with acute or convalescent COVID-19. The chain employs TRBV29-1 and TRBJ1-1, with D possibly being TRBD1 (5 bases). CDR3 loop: CSVAPRAGLNTEAFF. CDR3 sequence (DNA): TGCAGCGTTGCCCCCCGGGCAGGGCTGAACACTGAAGCTTTCTTT.